Sequencing of this TCR beta chain was carried out in a study of regulatory T cells in long-lasting Graves disease. Germline V lookup: CDR1 MNHEY, CDR2 SVGAGI. The CDR3 sequence is 15 residues long. Building the TCR beta libraries relied on iRepertoire HTBI primers, and CDR3 regions underwent Arm-PCR. Using its own MiXCR run on the multiplex PCR reads, TCRdb lists one record per CDR3 protein. The repertoire holds about 540,000 distinct CDR3 sequences, with approximately 13% as singletons. Details on this clonotype: Just one base apart from a much larger clone, this may be a read error.

Specified time point: newly diagnosed GD, antithyroid drugs for less than 3 months. The authors made the TCR library using RNA they extracted from PBMCs. These data are also associated with another study on T cells in Graves' hyperthyroidism and ophthalmopathy.

The TCR comes from a man aged 30-40 years with Graves disease. The sample here was peripheral blood mononuclear cells (PBMCs), taken at new diagnosis, from a patient treated with antithyroid drugs. The genes are TRBV6-5 and TRBJ2-1; 7 nucleotides agree with TRBD2. The CDR3 spells CASSYRREWGNEQLF. The CDR3 DNA reads as TGTGCCAGCAGTTATCGGCGGGAGTGGGGGAATGAGCAGCTCTTC.